The 10 T cell receptor beta chains below all came from one sample that was sequenced in a study of blood T cells in healthy people across ages. The authors ran a second PCR of about 6 to 12 cycles using a sample-barcoded 5' primer and a J-beta primer mix. TCRdb ran MiXCR on the 5' RACE reads and lists one entry per CDR3 protein. Of over a million distinct CDR3 sequences in the sample, approximately 40% are singletons; the top ten hold approximately 7.9%. The material sequenced was blood. The source of these receptors is a woman under 30 in good health.

This clonotype occurred a few times. V usage is TRBV2 and J usage is TRBJ1-5; TRBD1 aligns across 7 bases. Trimming took 7 bases from V and 0 from J; bases not matched to a gene: 6. CDR3 length: 15 amino acids. Germline values: CDR1 SNHLY, CDR2 FYNNEI. This CDR3 reads CASKDRDLSNQPQHF. In DNA form, the CDR3 reads TGTGCCAGCAAAGACAGGGATCTTAGCAATCAGCCCCAGCATTTT. Drawing the rest from reference TRBV2 and TRBJ1-5, the complete variable domain is EPEVTQTPSHQVTQMGQEVILRCVPISNHLYFYWYRQILGQKVEFLVSFYNNEISEKSEIFDDQFSVERPDGSNFTLKIRSTKLEDSAMYFCASKDRDLSNQPQHFGDGTRLSIL.

This chain's CDR3 is CASSSQGRAGVETQYF. CDR3 in DNA: TGTGCCAGCAGCTCCCAGGGACGAGCGGGAGTAGAGACCCAGTACTTC. V usage is TRBV7-2 and J usage is TRBJ2-5; 8 bases map to TRBD2. V shed 4 bases and J 4 bases; nucleotides not matched to a gene: 11. The CDR3 runs 16 residues. CDR1 and CDR2 from the germline V gene are SGHTA and FQGNSA. Using reference TRBV7-2 and TRBJ2-5 for the parts outside the CDR3, the full variable domain is GAGVSQSPSNKVTEKGKDVELRCDPISGHTALYWYRQSLGQGLEFLIYFQGNSAPDKSGLPSDRFSAERTGGSVSTLTIQRTQQEDSAVYLCASSSQGRAGVETQYFGPGTRLLVL.

V gene TRBV11-2 combines with J gene TRBJ1-2, with D unresolved. V dropped 7 bases and J dropped 8 bases, with 20 bases sitting between them. Per germline, CDR1 SGHAT and CDR2 FQNNGV. There are 14 residues in the CDR3. The CDR3 sequence is CASTKSPRLGGYTF. The CDR3 coding sequence is TGTGCCAGCACCAAAAGTCCCAGGCTGGGGGGCTACACCTTC.

This clonotype was found once. The CDR3 loop reads CASSQDRSGSHNEQYF. In DNA, the CDR3 is TGTGCCAGCAGCCAAGATCGGTCGGGGTCTCACAATGAGCAGTACTTC. This chain uses TRBV4-2 with TRBJ2-5; D might be TRBD2 (5 bases). The CDR3 totals 16 residues. V was clipped by 0 bases and J by 11 bases, with 22 bases between them. Germline V gene lookup returns CDR1 LGHNA and CDR2 YNFKEQ.

Only a few counts were recorded for this clonotype. This chain uses TRBV2 with TRBJ2-5; D uncertain. Germline assignment: CDR1 SNHLY and CDR2 FYNNEI. The CDR3 consists of 14 residues. V was shortened by 1 base and J by 2 bases, with 8 bases between the two germline ends. CDR3 nucleotides: TGTGCCAGCAGTGAAGAAGTAGAGCAAGAGACCCAGTACTTC. This encodes CASSEEVEQETQYF.

Worth noting for this clonotype: A much larger clone differs from this one at a single base, so this may be a read error. The V and J genes are TRBV28 and TRBJ1-2; 7 nucleotides match TRBD1. From germline, CDR1 is MDHEN and CDR2 SYDVKM. The length of the CDR3 is 15 residues. Trimming cost V 4 bases and J 3 bases; bases outside gene matches: 8. CDR3 in amino acids: CASSSPGTADYGYTF. CDR3 nucleotide sequence: TGTGCCAGCAGTTCCCCCGGGACAGCCGACTATGGCTACACCTTC.

V gene TRBV20-1 combines with J gene TRBJ1-5; TRBD1 might be the D (6 bases). V was clipped by 5 bases and J by 4 bases, with 18 bases between them. The length of the CDR3 is 15 residues. Germline V gene lookup returns CDR1 DFQATT and CDR2 SNEGSKA (reference sequence). CDR3 sequence: CSAPPPTGSNQPQHF. In DNA, the CDR3 is TGCAGTGCTCCACCTCCGACAGGCTCAAATCAGCCCCAGCATTTT.

A few counts support this clonotype. The junction does not match germline at one end; this may be a read error. CDR3 sequence reads: CASTPLRDRPYEEYF. As DNA, the CDR3 is TGTGCCAGCACCCCGCTCCGAGACAGGCCTTACGAGGAGTACTTC. This rearrangement joins TRBV6-5 to TRBJ2-7; D possibly corresponds to TRBD1 (6 bases). CDR1 is MNHEY and CDR2 is SVGAGI in the germline V gene. This CDR3 region has 15 residues.

V is TRBV7-3 and J is TRBJ2-7; D perhaps matches TRBD2 (5 bases). Looked up from germline, CDR1 is SGHTA and CDR2 is FQGTGA. V lost 6 bases and J 2 bases, leaving 17 bases between the germline ends. This CDR3 spans 15 amino acids. The CDR3 spells CASSPSGLSTYEQYF. CDR3 sequence (DNA): TGTGCCAGCAGTCCCAGCGGATTGTCGACCTACGAGCAGTACTTC.

This clonotype was counted between two and nine times. The chain links TRBV29-1 to TRBJ1-2; tentative D call: TRBD1 (5 bases). This CDR3 has 13 amino acids. Germline values: CDR1 SQVTM, CDR2 ANQGSEA. V gave up 3 bases and J gave up 3 bases, with 11 bases separating them. The CDR3 DNA sequence: TGCAGCGTTGAGGGATTGGGGGACTATGGCTACACCTTC. This codes for CSVEGLGDYGYTF.